This is a list of T cell receptor beta chains from one sample in a study of blood T cell repertoires in COVID-19. Sequencing was performed with immunoSEQ multiplex PCR; in TCRdb, only in-frame clones are kept and a portion is missing. Among hundreds of thousands of clones listed, about 79% were seen once. Material for sequencing was peripheral blood. The receptors come from a woman older than 75 with acute or convalescent COVID-19. The CDR3 runs from the conserved cysteine through the conserved F or W.

j_call: TRBJ1-2; v_call: TRBV5-1; cdr3_aa: CASSLGQYGYTF
j_call: TRBJ1-4; v_call: TRBV30; cdr3_aa: CAWMGRGREKLFF
j_call: TRBJ2-7; v_call: TRBV3-1/TRBV3-2; cdr3_aa: CASSQVGTGVNEQYF
j_call: TRBJ1-6; v_call: TRBV7-9; cdr3_aa: CASSLRDYNSPLHF
j_call: TRBJ1-2; v_call: TRBV5-4; cdr3_aa: CASSLAQETGDNGYTF
j_call: TRBJ2-5; v_call: TRBV28; cdr3_aa: CASSLGGTRRAETQYF
j_call: TRBJ1-1; v_call: TRBV7-2; cdr3_aa: CASSAWTGRNTEAFF
j_call: TRBJ1-2; v_call: TRBV11-2; cdr3_aa: CASSLRPGDGYTF
j_call: TRBJ1-6; v_call: TRBV2; cdr3_aa: CASSGQGWNSPLHF
j_call: TRBJ1-2; v_call: TRBV5-8; cdr3_aa: CASSLGQSWGYTF
j_call: TRBJ2-3; v_call: TRBV28; cdr3_aa: CASLAFGARTDTQYF
j_call: TRBJ1-1; v_call: TRBV19; cdr3_aa: CASSIARDTEAFF
j_call: TRBJ1-3; v_call: TRBV18; cdr3_aa: CASSPSQGYSGNTIYF
j_call: TRBJ2-5; v_call: TRBV30; cdr3_aa: CAWSPVKTSAQETQYF
j_call: TRBJ1-5; v_call: TRBV18; cdr3_aa: CASSPPGQGFQPQHF
j_call: TRBJ2-1; v_call: TRBV5-1; cdr3_aa: CASSSLAGGYNEQFF
j_call: TRBJ1-2; v_call: TRBV6-1; cdr3_aa: CASSELGQGVGGYTF
j_call: TRBJ2-3; v_call: TRBV27; cdr3_aa: CASSLPSGTDTQYF
j_call: TRBJ2-3; v_call: TRBV4-2; cdr3_aa: CASSQEGGQGGTDTQYF
j_call: TRBJ1-5; v_call: TRBV19; cdr3_aa: CASSTYGTASRDQPQHF
j_call: TRBJ2-5; v_call: TRBV5-4; cdr3_aa: CASSSGGGAGETQYF
j_call: TRBJ2-7; v_call: TRBV12-5; cdr3_aa: CASGGRVYEQYF
j_call: TRBJ1-5; v_call: TRBV18; cdr3_aa: CASSQGSGNQPQHF
j_call: TRBJ2-1; v_call: TRBV10-2; cdr3_aa: CASSETGQWGYNEQFF
j_call: TRBJ2-3; v_call: TRBV6-2/TRBV6-3; cdr3_aa: CASSALRGASTDTQYF
j_call: TRBJ2-1; v_call: TRBV5-1; cdr3_aa: CASSKDGTGGWNEQFF
j_call: TRBJ1-2; v_call: TRBV29-1; cdr3_aa: CSVEDGDF
j_call: TRBJ2-3; v_call: TRBV3-1/TRBV3-2; cdr3_aa: CASSHPGGSTDTQYF
j_call: TRBJ1-2; v_call: TRBV5-1; cdr3_aa: CASSVRQGRSGGYTF
j_call: TRBJ2-2; v_call: TRBV7-3; cdr3_aa: CASSSPGGGKTGELFF
j_call: TRBJ1-1; v_call: TRBV3-1/TRBV3-2; cdr3_aa: CASSQVNRVNTEAFF
j_call: TRBJ1-5; v_call: TRBV19; cdr3_aa: CASSSQGAGSNQPQHF
j_call: TRBJ2-3; v_call: TRBV18; cdr3_aa: CASSPPVLAGPMKDTQYF